This TCR beta chain was sequenced during a study of cytotoxic CD8 clonotypes in ibrutinib-treated CLL. At the level of the study: Included were 11 to 12 relapsed/refractory and approximately 15 treatment-naive patients, of whom approximately 18 were IGHV unmutated.

Whole-study findings and limits: Progressing and sustained-remission patients had different sampling times.

A note on this clone: Antigen: not known.

CDR1 is GTSNPN and CDR2 is SVGIG in the germline V gene (reference sequence). With 0 bases removed from V and 9 bases from J, the gap between germline ends came to 11 bases. This CDR3 has 12 residues. Target depth was 1 in 200,000 to 1 in 1 million T cells, about 10x per clonotype. Sequencing used immunoSEQ multiplex PCR; TCRdb keeps in-frame clones, though not all of them. This sample yields 190,000 or so clones, of which over 60% are seen a single time; roughly 13% belongs to the top ten. Sequenced material: PBMCs, taken after 24 months of ibrutinib treatment. The J gene is TRBJ1-1, the V gene TRBV30; the D is unclear. This TCR derives from a human donor with chronic lymphocytic leukemia. The chain's CDR3 is CAWSVLLGQAFF. As DNA, the CDR3 is TGTGCCTGGAGTGTACTATTAGGACAAGCTTTCTTT.